The 20 T cell receptor beta chains given below trace back to one sample, sequenced in a study of blood T cell repertoires in COVID-19 (dated by TCRdb to 2020 to 2021). The library relied on the immunoSEQ multiplex PCR assay. This immuneACCESS table, as held by TCRdb, lists in-frame sequences with V and J called but not all clones. Of the missing ones, under half trace to an unresolved V gene in checked studies; the others have no known cause. In all, the sample holds about 100,000 clones, and approximately 84% of those were seen once. Jointly, the top ten make up just under 10% of the sample. The material sequenced was peripheral blood. The source is a man aged 40-55 years with active or convalescent COVID-19.

The chain links TRBV5-1 to TRBJ1-5; no firm D call. The CDR3 has 15 amino acids. Per germline, CDR1 SGHRS and CDR2 YFSETQ. V lost 0 bases and J lost 3, with 10 bases in between. CDR3 nucleotide sequence: TGCGCCAGCAGCTTGGATGGAGGGAACAATCAGCCCCAGCATTTT. It codes for CASSLDGGNNQPQHF.

J is TRBJ1-5 and V is TRBV3-1 (or the pseudogene TRBV3-2); the D gene is possibly TRBD1 (6 bases). This CDR3 comprises 13 residues. Trimming stripped 4 bases from V and 9 bases from J, with 13 bases between. CDR1 and CDR2 (germline): LGHDT, YNNKEL (reference sequence). The CDR3 DNA is TGTGCCAGCAGCCTCAGGGGCCTAGGGCCCCAGCATTTT. Translation gives CASSLRGLGPQHF.

V gene TRBV19 combines with J gene TRBJ1-1, with unresolved D. The CDR3 sequence is 14 residues long. Germline CDR1 and CDR2: LNHDA and SQIVND (reference sequence). Trimming cost V 9 bases and J 1 base, with 15 bases left between them. In nucleotides, the CDR3 is TGTGCCAGCACTATATCTATGTCGAACACTGAAGCTTTCTTT. It is translated as CASTISMSNTEAFF.

The V call is TRBV5-5, the J call TRBJ2-7, with D perhaps TRBD1 (6 bases). This CDR3 has 15 amino acids. Germline-derived CDR1 and CDR2 are SGHKS and YYEKEE (reference sequence). With 0 bases removed from V and 1 base from J, the gap between germline ends came to 11 bases. The CDR3 nucleotides are TGTGCCAGCAGCTTGGAGGGGGTCAGGTCCTACGAGCAGTACTTC. It is translated as CASSLEGVRSYEQYF.

This clone was seen only a few times. For the CDR3, the DNA is TGCAGCGTTGAGACTAGCGGGGGGAGTGAGCAGTTCTTC. Residues: CSVETSGGSEQFF. This chain uses TRBV29-1 with TRBJ2-1; 13 bases line up with TRBD2. The V segment lost 3 bases and the J segment 9 bases; nucleotides outside the gene matches: 2. The CDR3 runs 13 residues. Germline CDR1 is SQVTM and CDR2 is ANQGSEA.

The chain combines TRBV6-5 with TRBJ2-5, with D perhaps TRBD2 (7 bases). V was pared by 6 bases and J by 5 bases, with 19 bases between. The length of the CDR3 is 15 residues. Germline-derived CDR1 and CDR2 are MNHEY and SVGAGI. CDR3 sequence (DNA): TGTGCCAGCAGAAGGGGGGGCCCCATCCTTGAGACCCAGTACTTC. Protein: CASRRGGPILETQYF.

This clone was seen once. The genes are TRBV2 and TRBJ2-1, with TRBD2 matching 11 bases. The CDR3 runs 15 residues. V lost 6 bases to trimming and J lost 6 bases; unmatched junction nucleotides: 7. CDR1 is SNHLY and CDR2 is FYNNEI in the germline V gene. The DNA for the CDR3 is TGTGCCAGCAGGGTTAGCGGGGGGGCCGGCAATGAGCAGTTCTTC. It is translated as CASRVSGGAGNEQFF.

This clone was picked up one time. In nucleotides, the CDR3 is TGTGCCAGTAGTATGCGGGGGAACACTGAAGCTTTCTTT. This encodes CASSMRGNTEAFF. The V and J genes are TRBV19 and TRBJ1-1; D not certain. CDR1 and CDR2 from the germline V gene are LNHDA and SQIVND (reference sequence). With 3 bases removed from V and 1 base from J, the gap between germline ends came to 6 bases. The CDR3 spans 13 residues.

The chain couples TRBV3-1 (or the pseudogene TRBV3-2) to TRBJ1-1; D possibly corresponds to TRBD1 (5 bases). This CDR3 region has 11 residues. V shed 10 bases and J shed 10 bases, with 16 bases lying between them. The V gene's germline CDR1 is LGHDT and CDR2 YNNKEL (reference sequence). The CDR3 protein is CATGQGLGAFF. DNA of the CDR3: TGTGCCACCGGGCAGGGCCTGGGAGCTTTCTTT.

The rearrangement links TRBV2 to TRBJ2-2; D is ambiguous. Trimming pared 6 bases from V and 2 bases from J, leaving 7 bases between. This CDR3 region has 13 residues. CDR1 is SNHLY and CDR2 is FYNNEI in the germline V gene. In DNA form, the CDR3 reads TGTGCCAGCAGGCGGTTAAACACCGGGGAGCTGTTTTTT. This translates into CASRRLNTGELFF.

The chain employs TRBV10-3 and TRBJ2-2, with 8 bases fitting TRBD2. The trim removed 6 bases at V and 7 bases at J, leaving 13 bases unmatched. CDR3 length: 16 amino acids. Germline V lookup: CDR1 ENHRY, CDR2 SYGVKD. Written as DNA, the CDR3 is TGTGCCATCAGCCGTAGGGGAGCGGGGGATATCGGGGAGCTGTTTTTT. Translating it yields CAISRRGAGDIGELFF.

The V and J genes are TRBV28 and TRBJ1-6; D remains ambiguous. The CDR3 is made up of 15 amino acids. Germline CDR1 reads MDHEN; CDR2 reads SYDVKM. Trimming left V 10 bases short and J 0 bases short, with 13 bases between. CDR3 DNA: TGTGCCACCCGCAGCGCGAGCTCCTATAATTCACCCCTCCACTTT. Amino acid sequence: CATRSASSYNSPLHF.

This chain connects TRBV3-1 (or the pseudogene TRBV3-2) to TRBJ2-2; 11 bases align to TRBD2. The junction had 6 bases not matched to a gene; V was cut back by 5 bases and J by 4 bases. This CDR3 contains 16 residues. Germline CDR1 and CDR2: LGHDT and YNNKEL (reference sequence). Here the CDR3 DNA reads TGTGCCAGCAGCTCCGTAGCGGGGGGGATCACCGGGGAGCTGTTTTTT. Translation gives CASSSVAGGITGELFF.

The chain recombines TRBV24-1 with TRBJ2-2, with 8 bases aligning to TRBD1. Losses at the gene ends were 4 bases for V and 5 bases for J; bases not matched to a gene: 5. CDR3 length equals 15 residues. Germline CDR1 and CDR2: KGHDR and SFDVKD. CDR3 sequence (DNA): TGTGCCACCAGTGAGACAGGGGTGGGAACCGGGGAGCTGTTTTTT. As protein: CATSETGVGTGELFF.

The V and J genes are TRBV2 and TRBJ2-1; 10 positions agree with TRBD2. The trim removed 3 bases at V and 0 bases at J, leaving 11 bases unmatched. The CDR3 is 19 residues long. CDR1 and CDR2 (germline): SNHLY, FYNNEI. The CDR3 reads CASSEGWASGGSSYNEQFF. DNA for the CDR3: TGTGCCAGCAGTGAGGGGTGGGCTAGCGGGGGAAGCTCCTACAATGAGCAGTTCTTC.

This chain links TRBV27 with TRBJ1-1; D unresolved. This CDR3 contains 13 residues. From germline, CDR1 is MNHEY and CDR2 SMNVEV (reference sequence). Trimming shortened V by 6 bases and J by 5 bases, and 13 bases separated the two germline ends. Here the CDR3 reads CASSLDAGTEAFF. CDR3 bases: TGTGCCAGCAGCCTGGATGCGGGGACTGAAGCTTTCTTT.

The rearrangement uses TRBV10-3 and TRBJ1-1; 9 bases line up with TRBD1. Trimming cost V 6 bases and J 2 bases; bases outside gene matches: 10. This CDR3 comprises 16 residues. CDR1 ENHRY and CDR2 SYGVKD come from the germline V gene. CDR3 coding DNA: TGTGCCATCAGCGATAAGGGACAGGGAGTAAACACTGAAGCTTTCTTT. This encodes CAISDKGQGVNTEAFF.

The V gene is TRBV5-5, the J gene TRBJ2-7; weak D call: TRBD2 (5 bases). Trimming removed 0 bases at V and 2 bases at J, with 12 bases between. CDR1 is SGHKS, CDR2 YYEKEE, per germline (reference sequence). The CDR3 consists of 15 residues. CDR3 DNA sequence: TGTGCCAGCAGCTTGGATTATCCCGGGGCCTACGAGCAGTACTTC. Amino acids: CASSLDYPGAYEQYF.

The chain carries TRBV5-1 and TRBJ1-1, with D possibly TRBD1 on 6 matching bases. CDR3 length equals 14 residues. Germline V gene sequence: CDR1 SGHRS, CDR2 YFSETQ. The V end was cut by 2 bases, the J end by 5 bases, with 13 bases between. As DNA, the CDR3 is TGCGCCAGCAGCTTAACAGGGTTGGGGACTGAAGCTTTCTTT. Amino acids: CASSLTGLGTEAFF.

The J gene is TRBJ2-1, the V gene TRBV4-3; weak D call: TRBD2 (5 bases). Trimming removed 2 bases at V and 2 bases at J, with 10 bases between. The CDR3 totals 15 residues. Germline CDR1 and CDR2: LGHNA and YSLEER. The CDR3 DNA reads as TGCGCCAGCAGCCAAATAAAAGCGGCCTACAATGAGCAGTTCTTC. Translation: CASSQIKAAYNEQFF.